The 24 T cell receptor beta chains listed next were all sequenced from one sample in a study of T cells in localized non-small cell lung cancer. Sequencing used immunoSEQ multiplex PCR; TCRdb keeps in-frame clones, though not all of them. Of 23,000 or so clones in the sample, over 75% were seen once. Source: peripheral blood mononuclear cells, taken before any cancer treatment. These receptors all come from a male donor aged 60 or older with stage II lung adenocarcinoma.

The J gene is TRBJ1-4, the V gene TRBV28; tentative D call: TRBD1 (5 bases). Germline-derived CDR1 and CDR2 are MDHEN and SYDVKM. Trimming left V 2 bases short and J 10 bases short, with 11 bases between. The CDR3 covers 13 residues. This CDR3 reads CASSLGQGGKLFF. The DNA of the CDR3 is TGTGCCAGCAGTTTAGGGCAGGGAGGAAAACTGTTTTTT.

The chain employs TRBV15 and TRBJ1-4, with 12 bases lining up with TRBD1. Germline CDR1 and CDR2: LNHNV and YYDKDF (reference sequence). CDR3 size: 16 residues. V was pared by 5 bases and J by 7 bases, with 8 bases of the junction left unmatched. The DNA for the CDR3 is TGTGCCACCAGCCTCCGGGACAGGGGGCAGGGTGAAAAACTGTTTTTT. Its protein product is CATSLRDRGQGEKLFF.

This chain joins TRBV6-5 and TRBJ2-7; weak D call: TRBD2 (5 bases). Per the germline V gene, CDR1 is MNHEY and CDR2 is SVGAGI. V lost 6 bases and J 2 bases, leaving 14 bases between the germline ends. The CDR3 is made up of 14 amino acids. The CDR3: CASRSGTFPYEQYF. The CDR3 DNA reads TGTGCCAGCAGATCGGGAACTTTCCCCTACGAGCAGTACTTC.

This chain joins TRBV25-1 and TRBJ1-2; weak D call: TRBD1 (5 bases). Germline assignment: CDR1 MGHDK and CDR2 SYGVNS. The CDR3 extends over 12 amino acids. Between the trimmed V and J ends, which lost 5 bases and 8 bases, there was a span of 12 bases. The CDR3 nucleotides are TGTGCCAGCAGTCGTGGGGGACGGGGCTACACCTTC. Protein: CASSRGGRGYTF.

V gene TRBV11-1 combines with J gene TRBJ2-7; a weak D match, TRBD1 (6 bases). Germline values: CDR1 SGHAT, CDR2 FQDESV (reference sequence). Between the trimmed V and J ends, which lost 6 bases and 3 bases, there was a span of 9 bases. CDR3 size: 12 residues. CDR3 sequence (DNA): TGTGCCAGCAGTACGGACAGCTACGAGCAGTACTTC. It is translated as CASSTDSYEQYF.

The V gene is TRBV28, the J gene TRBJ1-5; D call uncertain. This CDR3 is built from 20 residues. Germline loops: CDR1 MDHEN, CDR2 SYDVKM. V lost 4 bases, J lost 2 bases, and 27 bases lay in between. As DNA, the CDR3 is TGTGCCAGCAGTTCCTGGTGGAACGCAGCAGTTGGAGTTGGCAATCAGCCCCAGCATTTT. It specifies CASSSWWNAAVGVGNQPQHF.

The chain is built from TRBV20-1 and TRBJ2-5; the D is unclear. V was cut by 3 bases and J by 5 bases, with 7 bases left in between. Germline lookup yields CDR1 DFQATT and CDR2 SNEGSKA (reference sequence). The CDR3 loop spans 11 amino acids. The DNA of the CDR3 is TGCAGTGCTAGGCAAGCGGAGACCCAGTACTTC. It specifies CSARQAETQYF.

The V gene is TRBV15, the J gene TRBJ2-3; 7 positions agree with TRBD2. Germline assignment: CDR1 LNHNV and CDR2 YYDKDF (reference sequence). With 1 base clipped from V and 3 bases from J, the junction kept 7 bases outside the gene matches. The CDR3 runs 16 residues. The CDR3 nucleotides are TGTGCCACCAGCAGAGTGAGCGGGATAAGGACAGATACGCAGTATTTT. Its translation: CATSRVSGIRTDTQYF.

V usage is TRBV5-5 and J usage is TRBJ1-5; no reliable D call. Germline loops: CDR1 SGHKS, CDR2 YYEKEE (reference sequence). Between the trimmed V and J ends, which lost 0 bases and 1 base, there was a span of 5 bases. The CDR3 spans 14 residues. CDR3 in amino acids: CASSLDGSNQPQHF. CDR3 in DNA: TGTGCCAGCAGCTTGGATGGAAGCAATCAGCCCCAGCATTTT. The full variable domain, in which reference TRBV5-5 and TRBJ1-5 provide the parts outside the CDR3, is DAGVTQSPTHLIKTRGQQVTLRCSPISGHKSVSWYQQVLGQGPQFIFQYYEKEERGRGNFPDRFSARQFPNYSSELNVNALLLGDSALYLCASSLDGSNQPQHFGDGTRLSIL.

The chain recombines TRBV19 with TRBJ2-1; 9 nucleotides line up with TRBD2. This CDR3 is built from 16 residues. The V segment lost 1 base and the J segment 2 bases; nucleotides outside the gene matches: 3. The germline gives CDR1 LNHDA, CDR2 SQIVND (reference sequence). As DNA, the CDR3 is TGTGCCAGTAGTATAGTCGGCGGGAGGGCCTACAATGAGCAGTTCTTC. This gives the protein CASSIVGGRAYNEQFF.

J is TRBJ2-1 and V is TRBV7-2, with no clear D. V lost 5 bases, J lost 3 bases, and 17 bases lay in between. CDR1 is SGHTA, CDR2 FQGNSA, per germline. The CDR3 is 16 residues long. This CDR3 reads CASSPWTRADYNEQFF. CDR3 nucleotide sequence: TGTGCCAGCAGCCCTTGGACCCGTGCAGACTACAATGAGCAGTTCTTC.

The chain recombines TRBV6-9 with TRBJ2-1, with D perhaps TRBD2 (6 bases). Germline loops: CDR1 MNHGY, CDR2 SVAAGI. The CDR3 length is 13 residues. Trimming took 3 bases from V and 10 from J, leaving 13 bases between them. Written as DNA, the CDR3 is TGTGCCAGCAGTTACTTGATGGAGGGCGAGCAGTTCTTC. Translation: CASSYLMEGEQFF.

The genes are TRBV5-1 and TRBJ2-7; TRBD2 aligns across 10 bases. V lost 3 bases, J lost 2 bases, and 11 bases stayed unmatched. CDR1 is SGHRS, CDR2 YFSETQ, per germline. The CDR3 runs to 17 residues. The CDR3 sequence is CASSSAPSSGSPYEQYF. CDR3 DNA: TGCGCCAGCAGCTCCGCCCCCTCTAGCGGGAGCCCCTACGAGCAGTACTTC.

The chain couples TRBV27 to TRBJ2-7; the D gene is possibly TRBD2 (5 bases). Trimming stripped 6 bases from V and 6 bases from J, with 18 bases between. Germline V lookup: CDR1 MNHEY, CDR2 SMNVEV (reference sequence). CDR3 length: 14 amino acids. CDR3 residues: CASRQGWGGGEQYF. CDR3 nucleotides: TGTGCCAGCAGACAAGGTTGGGGTGGAGGCGAGCAGTACTTC.

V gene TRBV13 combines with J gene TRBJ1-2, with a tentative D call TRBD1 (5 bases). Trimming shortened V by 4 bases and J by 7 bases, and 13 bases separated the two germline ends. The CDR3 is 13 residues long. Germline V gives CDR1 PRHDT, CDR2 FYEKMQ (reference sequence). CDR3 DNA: TGTGCCAGCAGCTCCCAGGGTAGGGGTGGCTACACCTTC. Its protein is CASSSQGRGGYTF. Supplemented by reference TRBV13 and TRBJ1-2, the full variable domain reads AAGVIQSPRHLIKEKRETATLKCYPIPRHDTVYWYQQGPGQDPQFLISFYEKMQSDKGSIPDRFSAQQFSDYHSELNMSSLELGDSALYFCASSSQGRGGYTFGSGTRLTVV.

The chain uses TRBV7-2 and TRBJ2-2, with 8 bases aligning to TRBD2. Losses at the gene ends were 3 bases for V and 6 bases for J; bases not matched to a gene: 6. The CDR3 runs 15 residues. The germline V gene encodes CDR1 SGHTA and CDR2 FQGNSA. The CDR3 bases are TGTGCCAGCAGCTTGAGCGGGAGTAACCCCGGGGAGCTGTTTTTT. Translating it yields CASSLSGSNPGELFF.

In DNA, the CDR3 is TGTGCCAGCAGCTTGGTCGGGACCGTAGTTGCGCAGTATTTT. This encodes CASSLVGTVVAQYF. The rearrangement joins TRBV5-6 to TRBJ2-3; D is tentatively TRBD1 or TRBD2 (5 bases each). The CDR3 length is 14 residues. Trimming left V 0 bases short and J 10 bases short, with 15 bases between. Germline lookup yields CDR1 SGHDT and CDR2 YYEEEE. The full variable domain, rest sourced from reference TRBV5-6 and TRBJ2-3, is DAGVTQSPTHLIKTRGQQVTLRCSPKSGHDTVSWYQQALGQGPQFIFQYYEEEERQRGNFPDRFSGHQFPNYSSELNVNALLLGDSALYLCASSLVGTVVAQYFGPGTRLTVL.

CDR3 in DNA: TGTGCCAGCAGTTTAGCTGGGACTTACAATGAGCAGTTCTTC. Translating gives CASSLAGTYNEQFF. V is TRBV28 and J is TRBJ2-1; TRBD2 is a possible D gene (6 bases). Germline values: CDR1 MDHEN, CDR2 SYDVKM. This CDR3 has 14 residues. The V end was cut by 2 bases, the J end by 4 bases, with 9 bases between.

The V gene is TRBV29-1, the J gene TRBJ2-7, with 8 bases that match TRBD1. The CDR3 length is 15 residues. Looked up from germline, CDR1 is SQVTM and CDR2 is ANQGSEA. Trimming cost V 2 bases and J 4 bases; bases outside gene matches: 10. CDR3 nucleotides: TGCAGCGTTGAAACCCCGGGACAGGAGTTTTACGAGCAGTACTTC. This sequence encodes CSVETPGQEFYEQYF.

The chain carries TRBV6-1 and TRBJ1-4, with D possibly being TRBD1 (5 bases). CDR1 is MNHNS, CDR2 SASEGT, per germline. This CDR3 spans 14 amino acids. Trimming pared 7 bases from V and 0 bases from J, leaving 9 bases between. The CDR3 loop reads CASTWGSTNEKLFF. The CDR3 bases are TGTGCCAGCACTTGGGGGTCAACTAATGAAAAACTGTTTTTT.

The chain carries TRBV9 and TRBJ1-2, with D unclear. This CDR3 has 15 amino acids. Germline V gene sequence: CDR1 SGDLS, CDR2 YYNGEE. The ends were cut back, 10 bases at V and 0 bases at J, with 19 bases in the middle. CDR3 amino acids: CAAKGRPRANYGYTF. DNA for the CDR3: TGTGCCGCAAAAGGTAGGCCGAGAGCTAACTATGGCTACACCTTC.

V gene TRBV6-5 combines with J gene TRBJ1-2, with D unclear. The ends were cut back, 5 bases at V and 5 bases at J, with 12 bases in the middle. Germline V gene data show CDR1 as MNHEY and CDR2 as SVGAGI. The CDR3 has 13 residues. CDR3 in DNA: TGTGCCAGCAGTAGGAACCGACTATATGGCTACACCTTC. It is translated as CASSRNRLYGYTF.

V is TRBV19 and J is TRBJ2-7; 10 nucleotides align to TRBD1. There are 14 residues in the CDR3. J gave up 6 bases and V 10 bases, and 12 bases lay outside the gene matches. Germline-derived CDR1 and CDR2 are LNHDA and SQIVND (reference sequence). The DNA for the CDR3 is TGTGCCACTCTGTCCCGGGACAGGGGAGGCGAGCAGTACTTC. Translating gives CATLSRDRGGEQYF.

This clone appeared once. Here the CDR3 DNA reads TGTGCCACCAATCAGGGGGGTTACGAGCAGTACTTC. Its translation: CATNQGGYEQYF. The chain employs TRBV15 and TRBJ2-7, with D perhaps TRBD1 (7 bases). V was trimmed by 7 bases and J by 4 bases, leaving 11 bases between them. The CDR3 consists of 12 residues. Per germline, CDR1 LNHNV and CDR2 YYDKDF (reference sequence).